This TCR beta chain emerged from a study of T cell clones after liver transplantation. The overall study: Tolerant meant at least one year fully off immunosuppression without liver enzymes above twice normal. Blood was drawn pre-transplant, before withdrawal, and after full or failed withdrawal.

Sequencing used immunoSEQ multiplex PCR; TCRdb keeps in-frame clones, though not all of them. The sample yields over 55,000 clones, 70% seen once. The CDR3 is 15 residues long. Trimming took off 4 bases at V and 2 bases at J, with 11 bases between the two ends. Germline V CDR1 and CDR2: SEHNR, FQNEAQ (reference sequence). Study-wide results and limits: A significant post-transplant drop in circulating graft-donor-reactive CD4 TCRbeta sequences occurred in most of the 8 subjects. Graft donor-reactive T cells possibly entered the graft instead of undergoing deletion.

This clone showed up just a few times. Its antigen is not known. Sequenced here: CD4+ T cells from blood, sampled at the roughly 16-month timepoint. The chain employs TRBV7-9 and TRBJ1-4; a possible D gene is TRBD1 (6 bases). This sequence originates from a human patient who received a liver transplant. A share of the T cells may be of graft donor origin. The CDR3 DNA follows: TGTGCCAGCAGCTGGGCACAGGGTACTAATGAAAAACTGTTTTTT. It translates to CASSWAQGTNEKLFF.